The 10 T cell receptor beta chains below all came from one sample that was sequenced in a study of blood T cell repertoires in COVID-19. Assay used: immunoSEQ multiplex PCR; TCRdb lists only in-frame clones, some missing. The profile covers 95,000 to 100,000 clones, with about 90% appearing a single time and 4% to 5% taken by the ten largest. The material sequenced was peripheral blood. These receptors were taken from a human donor with COVID-19, enrolled during active disease. The donor label of this sample is uncertain.

This clone was seen only once. This sequence joins TRBV7-6 and TRBJ2-3; 7 bases are a match to TRBD1. After removal of 3 bases from V and 3 bases from J, the junction contained 6 bases not matched to a gene. Germline V gene sequence: CDR1 SGHVS, CDR2 FNYEAQ. The CDR3 contains 15 residues. The CDR3 loop is CASSFRQGRTDTQYF. Here the CDR3 DNA reads TGTGCCAGCAGCTTCCGACAGGGACGGACAGATACGCAGTATTTT.

The rearrangement joins TRBV29-1 to TRBJ2-3, with 7 bases matching TRBD1. In germline, CDR1 is SQVTM, CDR2 ANQGSEA. CDR3 length: 14 amino acids. V shed 7 bases and J 0 bases; nucleotides not matched to a gene: 7. CDR3 sequence: CSAVTGVSTDTQYF. The CDR3 bases are TGCAGCGCAGTAACAGGGGTCAGCACAGATACGCAGTATTTT.

The rearrangement links TRBV27 to TRBJ1-6; maybe TRBD1 (5 bases). The germline V gene encodes CDR1 MNHEY and CDR2 SMNVEV (reference sequence). This CDR3 is 17 amino acids long. V was shortened by 7 bases and J by 0 bases, with 16 bases between the two germline ends. CDR3 sequence reads: CASTYRLPSSYNSPLHF. CDR3 sequence (DNA): TGTGCCAGCACTTACAGGCTCCCGAGCTCCTATAATTCACCCCTCCACTTT.

The chain recombines TRBV12-5 with TRBJ2-7; D may be TRBD1 (6 bases). CDR1 is LGHNT and CDR2 is FRNRAP in the germline V gene. The CDR3 contains 13 residues. V lost 9 bases and J lost 3, with 15 bases in between. CDR3 bases: TGTGCTAGCTCCCGACAGGAAAGCTACGAGCAGTACTTC. This encodes CASSRQESYEQYF.

V usage is TRBV10-2 and J usage is TRBJ1-3, with 9 bases aligning to TRBD1. The germline V gene has CDR1 WSHSY and CDR2 SAAADI. J gave up 0 bases and V 8 bases, and 5 bases lay outside the gene matches. The CDR3 covers 15 residues. The CDR3 is CASHRGQISGNTIYF. In nucleotides, the CDR3 is TGCGCCAGCCACAGGGGGCAAATCTCTGGAAACACCATATATTTT.

This chain uses TRBV12-5 with TRBJ2-1; 9 positions agree with TRBD2. Germline CDR1 LGHNT, CDR2 FRNRAP. J gave up 6 bases and V 5 bases, and 8 bases lay outside the gene matches. The CDR3 is 15 amino acids. As DNA, the CDR3 is TGTGCTAGTGGTACCCTAGCGGGAATCTCCAATGAGCAGTTCTTC. Residues: CASGTLAGISNEQFF.

This clone has just one count. The chain couples TRBV10-2 to TRBJ2-5, with 12 nucleotides matching TRBD2. J lost 0 bases, V lost 6 bases, and 14 bases had no gene match. The length of the CDR3 is 19 residues. The germline V gene encodes CDR1 WSHSY and CDR2 SAAADI. Here the CDR3 DNA reads TGCGCCAGCAGGAAAGGGGTACTAGCGGGGGGCCCAAACCAAGAGACCCAGTACTTC. It yields the protein CASRKGVLAGGPNQETQYF.

V is TRBV5-1 and J is TRBJ2-2, with TRBD2 identical over 11 bases. The CDR3 contains 16 residues. CDR1 is SGHRS, CDR2 YFSETQ, per germline. The V and J ends lost 4 bases and 9 bases, in that order; junction bases with no gene match: 11. CDR3 protein: CASSIGTSGKPRELFF. As DNA, the CDR3 is TGCGCCAGCAGCATTGGGACTAGCGGCAAGCCCCGGGAGCTGTTTTTT.

In DNA, the CDR3 is TGTGCCAGCAGCTGGGACAGGGGTTCAGACACCGGGGAGCTGTTTTTT. It is translated as CASSWDRGSDTGELFF. The gene calls are TRBV2 and TRBJ2-2; 10 nucleotides align to TRBD1. V lost 6 bases and J lost 3; bases outside the gene matches: 7. Germline lookup yields CDR1 SNHLY and CDR2 FYNNEI. The CDR3 contains 16 residues.

The chain uses TRBV19 and TRBJ2-1, with D possibly being TRBD1 (6 bases). Trimming removed 7 bases at V and 7 bases at J, with 11 bases between. CDR3 length equals 12 residues. Germline V gene sequence: CDR1 LNHDA, CDR2 SQIVND (reference sequence). The CDR3 is CASTSGVNEQFF. DNA for the CDR3: TGTGCCAGTACGTCAGGGGTAAATGAGCAGTTCTTC.